The subject of this entry is one TCR beta chain. It lacks a known antigen. Base qualities are missing; no much larger clone stands one base away. Library preparation employed the immunoSEQ multiplex PCR assay. Alongside multiparametric flow cytometry, deep sequencing of rearranged TCR beta loci was used to profile the T cell repertoires. What TCRdb holds here is the immuneACCESS table cut down to in-frame rearrangements. Part of the clones is not present; checked against another copy, under half of the missing clones reflect an unresolved V gene, and the others are unexplained. The sample table contains around 25,000 clones; only one count was recorded for around 85% of them. Jointly, the top ten make up roughly 5.2% of the sample. Germline trimming: 3 bases from V, 14 bases from J; junction bases outside gene matches: 9. CDR1 SEHNR and CDR2 FQNEAQ were looked up in the germline V gene (reference sequence). From cysteine to phenylalanine, the CDR3 is 13 amino acids long. The only DNA kept is the CDR3, 39 bases in frame from the first base.

The sample is drawn from a study of lymphopenia after photon versus proton radiotherapy (dated by TCRdb to about 2019). As for the study more broadly: The immunological effects of photon versus proton radiation therapy were compared in patients with gastrointestinal tumors who developed high-grade lymphopenia. The cohort included around 22 patients with gastrointestinal tumors who developed lymphopenia after receiving either photon or proton therapy. The study was designed to characterize how the impact on the immune system differs between the two radiation modalities.

General study outcomes and caveats: After the lymphocyte count nadir, photon-treated repertoires showed oligoclonal expansion, especially of CD8+ Temra cells, which drove the drop in diversity. The survival association was examined only in patients who died, and the authors described better survival with proton therapy as a possibility, not as a demonstrated result. Relative stability during treatment was observed in proton-treated patients, whereas loss of naive T cells and TCR diversity and gain of effector/memory populations were observed in photon-treated patients. Among patients across the cohort who died, overall survival time showed an inverse correlation with a larger post-nadir drop in TCR diversity.

The chain couples TRBV7-9 to TRBJ2-5, and 10 junctional nucleotides match TRBD1. The clonotype was recovered from a man younger than 40 with gastric cancer. The specimen was peripheral blood, collected from a patient treated with photon-based radiotherapy. The CDR3 region has the sequence CASSFPGQGNVYF. The bases are TGTGCCAGCAGCTTCCCGGGACAGGGGAATGTATACTTC. Outside the CDR3, residues come from the reference TRBV7-9 and TRBJ2-5 proteins, so the full variable domain is: DTGVSQNPRHKITKRGQNVTFRCDPISEHNRLYWYRQTLGQGPEFLTYFQNEAQLEKSRLLSDRFSAERPKGSFSTLEIQRTEQGDSAMYLCASSFPGQGNVYFGPGTRLLVL.